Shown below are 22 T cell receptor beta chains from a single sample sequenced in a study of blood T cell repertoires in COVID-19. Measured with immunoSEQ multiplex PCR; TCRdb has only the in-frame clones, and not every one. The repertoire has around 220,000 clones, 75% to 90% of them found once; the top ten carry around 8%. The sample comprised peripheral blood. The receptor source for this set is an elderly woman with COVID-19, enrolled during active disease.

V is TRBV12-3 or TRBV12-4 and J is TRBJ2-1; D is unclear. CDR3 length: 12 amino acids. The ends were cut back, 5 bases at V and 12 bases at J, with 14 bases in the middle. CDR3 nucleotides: TGTGCCAGCAGTCCTGGGCCCATGCGGCAGTTCTTC. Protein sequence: CASSPGPMRQFF.

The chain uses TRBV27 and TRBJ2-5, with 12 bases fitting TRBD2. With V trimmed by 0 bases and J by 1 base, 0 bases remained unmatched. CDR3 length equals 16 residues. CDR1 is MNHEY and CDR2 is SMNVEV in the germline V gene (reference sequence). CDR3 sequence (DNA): TGTGCCAGCAGTTTATCGACTAGCGGGAGCCAAGAGACCCAGTACTTC. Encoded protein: CASSLSTSGSQETQYF.

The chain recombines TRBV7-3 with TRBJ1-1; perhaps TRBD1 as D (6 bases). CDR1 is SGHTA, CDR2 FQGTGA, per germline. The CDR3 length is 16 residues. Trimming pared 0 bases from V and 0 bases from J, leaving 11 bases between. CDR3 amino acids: CASSLTGNRVNTEAFF. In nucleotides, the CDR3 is TGTGCCAGCAGCTTAACGGGGAACAGGGTGAACACTGAAGCTTTCTTT.

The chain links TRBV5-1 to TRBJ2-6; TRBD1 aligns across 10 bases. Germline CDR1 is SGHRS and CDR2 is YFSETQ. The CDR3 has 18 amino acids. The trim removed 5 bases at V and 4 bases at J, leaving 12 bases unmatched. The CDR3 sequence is CASSLRQGASLGANVLTF. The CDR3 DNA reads TGCGCCAGCAGTCTACGACAGGGGGCGTCGCTGGGGGCCAACGTCCTGACTTTC. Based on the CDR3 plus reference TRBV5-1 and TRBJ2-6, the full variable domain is KAGVTQTPRYLIKTRGQQVTLSCSPISGHRSVSWYQQTPGQGLQFLFEYFSETQRNKGNFPGRFSGRQFSNSRSEMNVSTLELGDSALYLCASSLRQGASLGANVLTFGAGSRLTVL.

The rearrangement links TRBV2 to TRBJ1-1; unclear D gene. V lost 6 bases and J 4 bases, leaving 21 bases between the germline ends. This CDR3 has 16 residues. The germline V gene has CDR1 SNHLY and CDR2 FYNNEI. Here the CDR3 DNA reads TGTGCCAGCAGGACGGTTCAGCGTCGGGGAGGCACTGAAGCTTTCTTT. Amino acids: CASRTVQRRGGTEAFF.

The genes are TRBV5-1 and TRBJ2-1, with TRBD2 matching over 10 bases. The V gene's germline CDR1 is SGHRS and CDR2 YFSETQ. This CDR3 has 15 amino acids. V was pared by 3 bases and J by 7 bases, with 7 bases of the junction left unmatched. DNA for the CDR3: TGCGCCAGCAGCTCAAGGACTAGCGGATATAATGAGCAGTTCTTC. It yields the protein CASSSRTSGYNEQFF.

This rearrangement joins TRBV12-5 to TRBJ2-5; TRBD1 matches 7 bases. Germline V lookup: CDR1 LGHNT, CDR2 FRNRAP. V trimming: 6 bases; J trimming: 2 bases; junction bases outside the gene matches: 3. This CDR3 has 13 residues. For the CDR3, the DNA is TGTGCTAGTGGGGGACAGACTCAAGAGACCCAGTACTTC. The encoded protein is CASGGQTQETQYF.

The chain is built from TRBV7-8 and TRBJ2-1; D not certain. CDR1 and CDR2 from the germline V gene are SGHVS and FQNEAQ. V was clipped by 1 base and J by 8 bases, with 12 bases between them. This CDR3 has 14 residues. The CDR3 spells CASSLGHNNHEQFF. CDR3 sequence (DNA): TGTGCCAGCAGCTTAGGGCATAACAACCATGAGCAGTTCTTC. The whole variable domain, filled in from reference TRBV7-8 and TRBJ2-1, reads GAGVSQSPRYKVAKRGQDVALRCDPISGHVSLFWYQQALGQGPEFLTYFQNEAQLDKSGLPSDRFFAERPEGSVSTLKIQRTQQEDSAVYLCASSLGHNNHEQFFGPGTRLTVL.

The CDR3 sequence is CASSLATGHHEQYF. CDR3 nucleotide sequence: TGTGCCAGCAGCTTAGCAACAGGGCATCACGAGCAGTACTTC. V is TRBV7-9 and J is TRBJ2-7; possibly TRBD1 for D (6 bases). Germline values: CDR1 SEHNR, CDR2 FQNEAQ (reference sequence). The length of the CDR3 is 14 residues. With 0 bases removed from V and 5 bases from J, the gap between germline ends came to 11 bases. Complete variable domain (other parts from reference TRBV7-9 and TRBJ2-7): DTGVSQNPRHKITKRGQNVTFRCDPISEHNRLYWYRQTLGQGPEFLTYFQNEAQLEKSRLLSDRFSAERPKGSFSTLEIQRTEQGDSAMYLCASSLATGHHEQYFGPGTRLTVT.

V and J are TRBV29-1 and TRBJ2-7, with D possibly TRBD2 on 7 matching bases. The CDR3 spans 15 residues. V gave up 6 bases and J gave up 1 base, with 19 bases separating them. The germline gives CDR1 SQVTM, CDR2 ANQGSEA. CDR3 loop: CSVRGGLSQSYEQYF. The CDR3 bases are TGCAGCGTGAGGGGGGGGTTGTCCCAATCCTACGAGCAGTACTTC.

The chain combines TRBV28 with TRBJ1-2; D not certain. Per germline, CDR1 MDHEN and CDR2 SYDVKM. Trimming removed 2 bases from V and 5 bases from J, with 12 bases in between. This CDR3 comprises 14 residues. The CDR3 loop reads CASSLVRARYGYTF. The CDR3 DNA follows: TGTGCCAGCAGTTTAGTGAGGGCTCGGTATGGCTACACCTTC.

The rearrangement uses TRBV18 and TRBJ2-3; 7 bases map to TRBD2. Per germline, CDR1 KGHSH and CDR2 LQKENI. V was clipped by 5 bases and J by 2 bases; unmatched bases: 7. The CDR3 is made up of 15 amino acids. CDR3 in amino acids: CASSLASGITDTQYF. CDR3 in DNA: TGTGCCAGCTCATTAGCTAGCGGAATCACAGATACGCAGTATTTT.

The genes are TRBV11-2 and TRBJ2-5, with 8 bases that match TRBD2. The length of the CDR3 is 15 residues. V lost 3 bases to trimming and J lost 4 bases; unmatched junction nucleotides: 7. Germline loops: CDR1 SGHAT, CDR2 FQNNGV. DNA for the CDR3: TGTGCCAGCAGCTTGCGGGGGGCAAGAGGAGAGACCCAGTACTTC. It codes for CASSLRGARGETQYF. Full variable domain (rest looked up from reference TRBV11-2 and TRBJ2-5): EAGVAQSPRYKIIEKRQSVAFWCNPISGHATLYWYQQILGQGPKLLIQFQNNGVVDDSQLPKDRFSAERLKGVDSTLKIQPAKLEDSAVYLCASSLRGARGETQYFGPGTRLLVL.

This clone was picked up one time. The CDR3 here is CAAQPEGGNQPQHF. Here the CDR3 DNA reads TGTGCCGCTCAACCGGAGGGCGGCAATCAGCCCCAGCATTTT. The chain links TRBV24-1 to TRBJ1-5; D ambiguous. The CDR3 spans 14 residues. V was pared by 12 bases and J by 2 bases, with 16 bases between. Germline values: CDR1 KGHDR, CDR2 SFDVKD.

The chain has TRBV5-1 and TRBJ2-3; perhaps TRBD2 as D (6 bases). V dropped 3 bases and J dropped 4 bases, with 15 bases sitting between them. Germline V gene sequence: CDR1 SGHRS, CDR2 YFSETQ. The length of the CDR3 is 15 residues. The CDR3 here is CASSSRGAGPDTQYF. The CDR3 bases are TGCGCCAGCAGCTCCCGTGGAGCGGGCCCAGATACGCAGTATTTT.

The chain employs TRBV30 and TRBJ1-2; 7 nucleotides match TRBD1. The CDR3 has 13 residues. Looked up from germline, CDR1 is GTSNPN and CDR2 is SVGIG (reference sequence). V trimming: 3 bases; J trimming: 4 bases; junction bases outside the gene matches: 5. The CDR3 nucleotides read TGTGCCTGGAGCGGAACAGGGGTCTATGGCTACACCTTC. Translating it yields CAWSGTGVYGYTF.

CDR3 protein: CASSLGGGVSYNEQFF. CDR3 DNA sequence: TGCGCCAGCAGCTTGGGTGGGGGCGTCAGCTACAATGAGCAGTTCTTC. V gene TRBV5-1 combines with J gene TRBJ2-1; perhaps TRBD1 as D (6 bases). Germline CDR1 reads SGHRS; CDR2 reads YFSETQ. V was shortened by 0 bases and J by 3 bases, with 13 bases between the two germline ends. The CDR3 is 16 residues long.

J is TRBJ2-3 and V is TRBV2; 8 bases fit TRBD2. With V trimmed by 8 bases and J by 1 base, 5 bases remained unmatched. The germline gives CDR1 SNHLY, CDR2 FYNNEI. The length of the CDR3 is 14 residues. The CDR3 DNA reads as TGTGCCAGCCGGGTAGCGGGGCGCACAGATACGCAGTATTTT. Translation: CASRVAGRTDTQYF.

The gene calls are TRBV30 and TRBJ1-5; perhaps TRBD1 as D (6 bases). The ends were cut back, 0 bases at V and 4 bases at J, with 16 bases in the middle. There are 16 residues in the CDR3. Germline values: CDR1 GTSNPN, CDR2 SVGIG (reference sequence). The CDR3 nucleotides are TGTGCCTGGAGTGTACGGGGGCCCGGGGGGAATCAGCCCCAGCATTTT. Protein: CAWSVRGPGGNQPQHF. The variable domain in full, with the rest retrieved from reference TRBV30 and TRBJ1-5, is SQTIHQWPATLVQPVGSPLSLECTVEGTSNPNLYWYRQAAGRGLQLLFYSVGIGQISSEVPQNLSASRPQDRQFILSSKKLLLSDSGFYLCAWSVRGPGGNQPQHFGDGTRLSIL.

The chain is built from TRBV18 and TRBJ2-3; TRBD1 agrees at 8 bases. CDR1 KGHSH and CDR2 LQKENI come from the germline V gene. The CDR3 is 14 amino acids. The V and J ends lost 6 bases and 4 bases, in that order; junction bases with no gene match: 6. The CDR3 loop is CASSSTGDPDTQYF. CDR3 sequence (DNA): TGTGCCAGCTCGTCGACAGGGGACCCAGATACGCAGTATTTT.

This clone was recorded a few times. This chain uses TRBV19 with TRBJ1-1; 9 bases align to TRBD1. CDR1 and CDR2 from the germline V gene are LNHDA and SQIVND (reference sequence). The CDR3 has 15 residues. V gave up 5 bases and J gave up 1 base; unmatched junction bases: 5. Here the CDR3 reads CASSWRGQGNTEAFF. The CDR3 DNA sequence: TGTGCCAGTAGTTGGCGGGGACAGGGGAACACTGAAGCTTTCTTT.

CDR3 nucleotides: TGTGCCAGCAGCTTGTCGGGAGAGACCCAGTACTTC. Translating gives CASSLSGETQYF. The chain joins TRBV7-2 to TRBJ2-5; no reliable D call. The germline V gene encodes CDR1 SGHTA and CDR2 FQGNSA. CDR3 length equals 12 residues. Trimming removed 3 bases at V and 4 bases at J, with 6 bases between.